This is a list of T cell receptor beta chains from one sample in a study of radiotherapy plus CTLA-4 blockade in lung cancer. The repertoire was sequenced with immunoSEQ multiplex PCR; TCRdb's copy has only in-frame clones and lacks some. In the table there are tens of thousands of clones, roughly 85% of which are singletons. This material consisted of peripheral blood, taken from a patient treated with radiotherapy plus ipilimumab. These receptors all come from a human donor with non-small cell lung cancer who had stable disease on radiotherapy plus ipilimumab. The CDR3 runs from the conserved cysteine through the conserved F or W. Fields, in order: clone size, D gene, CDR3 length, V gene, J gene, CDR3 protein, CDR3 DNA. A D gene is named only where the DNA matches it firmly. Clone size is not always given. Where it is, it says once, few, many or a class for expanded clones.

size: -
D: TRBD2
length: 14
V: TRBV9
J: TRBJ2-3
CDR3: CASSGTSVSGAQYF
DNA: TGTGCCAGCAGCGGGACTAGTGTGTCGGGGGCGCAGTATTTT

size: -
D: -
length: 14
V: TRBV5-1
J: TRBJ2-7
CDR3: CASSLGPAYYEQYF
DNA: TGCGCCAGCAGCTTGGGGCCAGCCTACTACGAGCAGTACTTC

size: -
D: -
length: 17
V: TRBV4-3
J: TRBJ1-5
CDR3: CASSQDYPAGVYQPQHF
DNA: TGCGCCAGCAGCCAAGATTACCCCGCAGGGGTGTATCAGCCCCAGCATTTT

size: -
D: TRBD1
length: 18
V: TRBV4-3
J: TRBJ2-1
CDR3: CASSQDLPGQGFYNEQFF
DNA: TGCGCCAGCAGCCAAGATCTCCCGGGACAGGGTTTTTACAATGAGCAGTTCTTC

size: -
D: TRBD2
length: 15
V: TRBV5-6
J: TRBJ2-5
CDR3: CASSTGSSGSKTQYF
DNA: TGTGCCAGCAGCACTGGGAGTAGCGGGAGCAAGACCCAGTACTTC

size: few
D: -
length: 15
V: TRBV9
J: TRBJ2-7
CDR3: CASSPDGRAFDEQYF
DNA: TGTGCCAGCAGCCCTGACGGCAGGGCATTCGACGAGCAGTACTTC

size: -
D: -
length: 14
V: TRBV7-9
J: TRBJ1-5
CDR3: CASSLPGGNQPQHF
DNA: TGTGCCAGCAGCTTGCCGGGGGGCAATCAGCCCCAGCATTTT

size: -
D: TRBD2
length: 19
V: TRBV7-2
J: TRBJ2-1
CDR3: CASSNQGLAGGNSYNEQFF
DNA: TGTGCCAGCAGCAATCAGGGGCTAGCGGGAGGTAACTCCTACAATGAGCAGTTCTTC

size: -
D: TRBD2
length: 20
V: TRBV7-6
J: TRBJ2-3
CDR3: CASSRSGFSGRRTSTDTQYF
DNA: TGTGCCAGCAGCCGCTCTGGGTTTAGCGGGAGGCGGACTAGCACAGATACGCAGTATTTT

size: -
D: TRBD1
length: 15
V: TRBV6-5
J: TRBJ1-2
CDR3: CASSYSPGGIYGYTF
DNA: TGTGCCAGCAGTTATAGCCCAGGGGGCATCTATGGCTACACCTTC

size: -
D: -
length: 14
V: TRBV10-3
J: TRBJ1-1
CDR3: CAISEEGGSTEAFF
DNA: TGTGCCATCAGTGAGGAGGGGGGGAGCACTGAAGCTTTCTTT

size: -
D: -
length: 14
V: TRBV7-2
J: TRBJ2-1
CDR3: CASSFSGSVDEQFF
DNA: TGTGCCAGCAGCTTTTCAGGGTCGGTCGATGAGCAGTTCTTC

size: -
D: -
length: 11
V: TRBV5-1
J: TRBJ2-7
CDR3: CASSPGYEQYF
DNA: TGCGCCAGCAGCCCGGGGTACGAGCAGTACTTC

size: -
D: -
length: 14
V: TRBV5-4
J: TRBJ2-5
CDR3: CAGSPNQGGETQYF
DNA: TGTGCCGGCAGCCCAAATCAGGGGGGAGAGACCCAGTACTTC

size: -
D: TRBD1
length: 12
V: TRBV29-1
J: TRBJ2-7
CDR3: CSARQGAQEQYF
DNA: TGCAGCGCCCGACAGGGGGCGCAAGAGCAGTACTTC

size: -
D: -
length: 14
V: TRBV5-4
J: TRBJ1-1
CDR3: CASSLDQMNTEAFF
DNA: TGTGCCAGCAGCTTAGATCAGATGAACACTGAAGCTTTCTTT

size: -
D: -
length: 13
V: TRBV7-2
J: TRBJ2-1
CDR3: CASSLDLNNEQFF
DNA: TGTGCCAGCAGCCTCGACTTGAACAATGAGCAGTTCTTC

size: -
D: -
length: 15
V: TRBV6-5
J: TRBJ2-3
CDR3: CASSDSRSPTDTQYF
DNA: TGTGCCAGCAGTGACTCGAGGTCCCCGACAGATACGCAGTATTTT

size: -
D: -
length: 14
V: TRBV7-2
J: TRBJ2-3
CDR3: CASSMGHSTDTQYF
DNA: TGTGCCAGCAGCATGGGACATAGCACAGATACGCAGTATTTT

size: -
D: -
length: 14
V: TRBV19
J: TRBJ2-1
CDR3: CASSVRLGQNPQFF
DNA: TGTGCCAGTAGTGTACGCCTAGGACAGAACCCGCAGTTCTTC

size: -
D: -
length: 16
V: TRBV6-6
J: TRBJ2-3
CDR3: CASRPLGGGGADTQYF
DNA: TGTGCCAGCAGACCCCTCGGGGGAGGGGGGGCAGATACGCAGTATTTT

size: -
D: TRBD1
length: 16
V: TRBV6-1
J: TRBJ2-7
CDR3: CASSVNTQGAQDEQYF
DNA: TGTGCCAGCAGTGTTAATACACAGGGGGCGCAGGACGAGCAGTACTTC

size: -
D: -
length: 13
V: TRBV5-1
J: TRBJ1-1
CDR3: CASSPIPDTEAFF
DNA: TGCGCCAGCAGCCCGATTCCGGACACTGAAGCTTTCTTT

size: -
D: -
length: 14
V: TRBV28
J: TRBJ2-7
CDR3: CASKGTQQTYEQYF
DNA: TGTGCCAGCAAGGGGACACAACAGACCTACGAGCAGTACTTC

size: -
D: -
length: 16
V: TRBV5-6
J: TRBJ2-1
CDR3: CASSPFGVEGYNEQFF
DNA: TGTGCCAGCAGCCCATTTGGCGTCGAGGGATACAATGAGCAGTTCTTC

size: once
D: TRBD2
length: 15
V: TRBV5-1
J: TRBJ2-5
CDR3: CASRWGSGGSETQYF
DNA: TGCGCCAGCAGATGGGGTAGCGGGGGGAGTGAGACCCAGTACTTC

size: -
D: -
length: 13
V: TRBV11-3
J: TRBJ2-7
CDR3: CASSLYEGYEQYF
DNA: TGTGCCAGCAGCTTATATGAGGGCTACGAGCAGTACTTC

size: -
D: -
length: 12
V: TRBV30
J: TRBJ1-1
CDR3: CAWSLGQGEAFF
DNA: TGTGCCTGGAGCCTGGGACAAGGAGAAGCTTTCTTT

size: -
D: -
length: 14
V: TRBV5-1
J: TRBJ2-2
CDR3: CASTSEEGTGELFF
DNA: TGCGCCAGCACCTCCGAGGAGGGCACCGGGGAGCTGTTTTTT

size: once
D: TRBD1
length: 16
V: TRBV29-1
J: TRBJ2-3
CDR3: CSVTGTGGIGTDTQYF
DNA: TGCAGCGTTACCGGGACAGGGGGCATCGGCACAGATACGCAGTATTTT

size: -
D: -
length: 14
V: TRBV7-2
J: TRBJ2-7
CDR3: CASSIDLGRDEQYF
DNA: TGTGCCAGCAGCATAGATTTGGGCAGGGACGAGCAGTACTTC

size: -
D: -
length: 14
V: TRBV6-1
J: TRBJ2-1
CDR3: CASSESGSPGEQFF
DNA: TGTGCCAGCAGTGAATCCGGATCTCCGGGTGAGCAGTTCTTC

size: -
D: -
length: 13
V: TRBV7-2
J: TRBJ2-7
CDR3: CASSRLDAHEQYF
DNA: TGTGCCAGCAGTCGACTAGACGCCCACGAGCAGTACTTC

size: -
D: -
length: 16
V: TRBV4-3
J: TRBJ2-2
CDR3: CASSQDGQGHSGELFF
DNA: TGCGCCAGCAGCCAAGATGGGCAGGGGCATAGCGGGGAGCTGTTTTTT

size: -
D: -
length: 15
V: TRBV4-3
J: TRBJ1-2
CDR3: CASSQVGMGAIGYTF
DNA: TGCGCCAGCAGCCAAGTCGGTATGGGGGCGATCGGCTACACCTTC

size: -
D: -
length: 14
V: TRBV18
J: TRBJ1-2
CDR3: CASSPQKTGDGYTF
DNA: TGTGCCAGCTCACCCCAAAAGACCGGGGATGGCTACACCTTC

size: -
D: TRBD2
length: 17
V: TRBV14
J: TRBJ2-7
CDR3: CASSQWSWAGVVYEQYF
DNA: TGTGCCAGCAGCCAATGGAGTTGGGCGGGAGTGGTCTACGAGCAGTACTTC

size: -
D: -
length: 13
V: TRBV6-1
J: TRBJ1-1
CDR3: CASRDRQPLGAFF
DNA: TGTGCCAGCAGAGACCGACAGCCCCTGGGGGCTTTCTTT

size: -
D: TRBD2
length: 15
V: TRBV6-4
J: TRBJ2-3
CDR3: CASSEASGSTDTQYF
DNA: TGTGCCAGCAGTGAGGCTAGCGGGAGCACAGATACGCAGTATTTT

size: -
D: -
length: 15
V: TRBV19
J: TRBJ2-1
CDR3: CASSSSRGSYNEQFF
DNA: TGTGCCAGTAGCTCATCCCGGGGTTCCTACAATGAGCAGTTCTTC

size: -
D: TRBD2
length: 18
V: TRBV10-3
J: TRBJ2-7
CDR3: CAISESPPGLAGGGRQYF
DNA: TGTGCCATCAGTGAGTCTCCCCCGGGACTAGCGGGAGGGGGCCGGCAGTACTTC

size: -
D: -
length: 14
V: TRBV5-8
J: TRBJ2-7
CDR3: CASSHHPGLNEQYF
DNA: TGTGCCAGCAGCCATCATCCGGGGTTAAACGAGCAGTACTTC

size: -
D: TRBD2
length: 14
V: TRBV10-2
J: TRBJ2-1
CDR3: CASSGSGSNNEQFF
DNA: TGCGCCAGCAGTGGGAGCGGGAGCAACAATGAGCAGTTCTTC

size: -
D: TRBD1
length: 16
V: TRBV7-9
J: TRBJ1-1
CDR3: CASSPPLPGQPTEAFF
DNA: TGTGCCAGCAGCCCCCCCTTACCGGGACAGCCGACTGAAGCTTTCTTT

size: -
D: -
length: 14
V: TRBV4-3
J: TRBJ2-2
CDR3: CASSPQLGPGELFF
DNA: TGCGCCAGCAGCCCCCAACTAGGCCCCGGGGAGCTGTTTTTT

size: -
D: -
length: 14
V: TRBV30
J: TRBJ2-3
CDR3: CAWVGPGGSGTQYF
DNA: TGTGCCTGGGTCGGCCCCGGAGGCTCGGGTACGCAGTATTTT

size: -
D: TRBD1
length: 14
V: TRBV7-9
J: TRBJ1-1
CDR3: CASSTTGLNTEAFF
DNA: TGTGCCAGCAGCACGACAGGGTTGAACACTGAAGCTTTCTTT